One and the same sample provided the 22 T cell receptor beta chains below, sequenced in a study of blood T cell repertoires in COVID-19. The protocol was immunoSEQ multiplex PCR, while the TCRdb copy is restricted to in-frame clones and leaves out a portion. The table shows about 520,000 clones, with 80% to 90% occurring only once. Sequencing used peripheral blood. These receptors were obtained from a human donor in a cohort sampled during active COVID-19.

This chain links TRBV9 with TRBJ2-5; possible D gene TRBD1, 5 bases. Germline V gives CDR1 SGDLS, CDR2 YYNGEE. Trimming removed 0 bases at V and 5 bases at J, with 14 bases between. The CDR3 covers 15 residues. This chain's CDR3 is CASSVEGQIGETQYF. Written as DNA, the CDR3 is TGTGCCAGCAGCGTAGAGGGGCAAATAGGGGAGACCCAGTACTTC.

In its sample, this clone was seen a few times. The genes are TRBV30 and TRBJ2-5; the match to TRBD1 covers 11 bases. Germline V gives CDR1 GTSNPN, CDR2 SVGIG (reference sequence). J lost 7 bases, V lost 4 bases, and 8 bases had no gene match. This CDR3 region has 14 residues. The CDR3 here is CAWMKGQGVGTQYF. In DNA, the CDR3 is TGTGCCTGGATGAAGGGACAGGGGGTGGGGACCCAGTACTTC.

The chain has TRBV5-5 and TRBJ2-2; D remains unclear. Germline CDR1 is SGHKS and CDR2 is YYEKEE (reference sequence). CDR3 length: 15 amino acids. V shed 0 bases and J shed 3 bases, with 9 bases lying between them. DNA for the CDR3: TGTGCCAGCAGCTTGGCCCTGGCCTACACCGGGGAGCTGTTTTTT. It is translated as CASSLALAYTGELFF. Supplemented by reference TRBV5-5 and TRBJ2-2, the full variable domain reads DAGVTQSPTHLIKTRGQQVTLRCSPISGHKSVSWYQQVLGQGPQFIFQYYEKEERGRGNFPDRFSARQFPNYSSELNVNALLLGDSALYLCASSLALAYTGELFFGEGSRLTVL.

This clone was seen once. The rearrangement joins TRBV2 to TRBJ2-1; perhaps TRBD2 as D (5 bases). Germline V gives CDR1 SNHLY, CDR2 FYNNEI. This CDR3 spans 20 amino acids. Trimming cost V 2 bases and J 0 bases, with 23 bases left between them. The CDR3 here is CASSEPRPLGGQSSYNEQFF. The CDR3 nucleotides read TGTGCCAGCAGTGAACCTAGGCCCCTTGGAGGCCAGAGCTCCTACAATGAGCAGTTCTTC.

The chain couples TRBV15 to TRBJ2-2; the D gene is possibly TRBD2 (5 bases). CDR1 is LNHNV and CDR2 is YYDKDF in the germline V gene (reference sequence). CDR3 length equals 18 residues. Deletions cut 5 bases from V and 0 bases from J, with 19 bases between. The CDR3 sequence: CATSHSNRNGANTGELFF. The DNA of the CDR3 is TGTGCCACCAGCCACTCCAATAGAAACGGGGCGAACACCGGGGAGCTGTTTTTT.

This clone has a handful of counts. The rearrangement uses TRBV4-2 and TRBJ2-5; tentatively, D is TRBD1 (5 bases). With 3 bases removed from V and 5 bases from J, the gap between germline ends came to 13 bases. Germline CDR1 is LGHNA and CDR2 is YNFKEQ. The CDR3 runs 14 residues. Written as DNA, the CDR3 is TGTGCCAGCAGCCATGGACAAACTCCCGAGACCCAGTACTTC. As protein: CASSHGQTPETQYF.

The chain carries TRBV28 and TRBJ2-3, with D possibly TRBD2 on 6 matching bases. The CDR3 is 12 residues long. Germline V gene lookup returns CDR1 MDHEN and CDR2 SYDVKM. The V and J ends lost 11 bases and 3 bases respectively, with 12 bases between them. As DNA, the CDR3 is TGTGCCGGGGGTGGGGGGACAGATACGCAGTATTTT. This encodes CAGGGGTDTQYF.

V is TRBV4-2 and J is TRBJ1-2; D unclear. The CDR3 extends over 13 amino acids. Germline lookup yields CDR1 LGHNA and CDR2 YNFKEQ. V lost 4 bases and J 3 bases, leaving 9 bases between the germline ends. CDR3 bases: TGTGCCAGCAGCCGCCAGGAATACTATGGCTACACCTTC. This sequence encodes CASSRQEYYGYTF.

This chain connects TRBV30 to TRBJ2-5; a possible D gene is TRBD2 (5 bases). This CDR3 has 13 amino acids. Germline lookup yields CDR1 GTSNPN and CDR2 SVGIG (reference sequence). Trimming left V 0 bases short and J 5 bases short, with 10 bases between. The CDR3 protein is CAWSVLGGETQYF. The CDR3 DNA follows: TGTGCCTGGAGTGTGCTAGGCGGGGAGACCCAGTACTTC.

This chain links TRBV14 with TRBJ2-1; 8 bases are shared with TRBD2. Germline values: CDR1 SGHDN, CDR2 FVKESK. Trimming cost V 7 bases and J 4 bases; bases outside gene matches: 6. The CDR3 contains 14 residues. The CDR3, as DNA: TGTGCCAGCACTCGGGCTAGCGGGTACAATGAGCAGTTCTTC. As protein: CASTRASGYNEQFF.

J is TRBJ1-1 and V is TRBV18, with no clear D. The ends were cut back, 8 bases at V and 2 bases at J, with 9 bases in the middle. The CDR3 loop spans 12 amino acids. CDR1 and CDR2 (germline): KGHSH, LQKENI. CDR3 bases: TGTGCCAGCGACTCTCTTAACACTGAAGCTTTCTTT. Its translation is CASDSLNTEAFF.

J is TRBJ2-3 and V is TRBV24-1; TRBD1 aligns across 10 bases. CDR1 is KGHDR, CDR2 SFDVKD, per germline. V was clipped by 5 bases and J by 4 bases; unmatched bases: 8. CDR3 length: 16 amino acids. The CDR3: CATSVQTGGFSDTQYF. The CDR3, as DNA: TGTGCCACCAGTGTACAGACAGGGGGCTTTTCAGATACGCAGTATTTT.

The chain employs TRBV6-1 and TRBJ2-2; no definite D call. Trimming removed 2 bases at V and 2 bases at J, with 9 bases between. Germline CDR1 is MNHNS and CDR2 is SASEGT. This CDR3 has 15 amino acids. DNA for the CDR3: TGTGCCAGCAGTGAACTTAAGCGCAACACCGGGGAGCTGTTTTTT. Translated, it gives CASSELKRNTGELFF.

The V gene is TRBV6-6, the J gene TRBJ2-5; TRBD2 is a possible D gene (5 bases). The CDR3 is 15 amino acids. The V and J ends lost 0 bases and 5 bases respectively, with 13 bases between them. Germline values: CDR1 MNHNY, CDR2 SVGAGI (reference sequence). CDR3 protein: CASSYSQRLEETQYF. CDR3 bases: TGTGCCAGCAGTTACTCCCAGCGGTTAGAGGAGACCCAGTACTTC.

V and J are TRBV27 and TRBJ2-5; 12 nucleotides agree with TRBD1. The CDR3 sequence is 19 residues long. Losses at the gene ends were 2 bases for V and 5 bases for J; bases not matched to a gene: 15. Germline V gene data show CDR1 as MNHEY and CDR2 as SMNVEV (reference sequence). The CDR3 DNA sequence: TGTGCCAGCAGTTTAAGACATCAGCTTCCCGGGACAGGGGGCGAGACCCAGTACTTC. The encoded protein is CASSLRHQLPGTGGETQYF.

This clone has a single count. The chain couples TRBV30 to TRBJ2-7; 11 bases align to TRBD1. Trimming took 4 bases from V and 6 from J; bases not matched to a gene: 11. Germline values: CDR1 GTSNPN, CDR2 SVGIG (reference sequence). This CDR3 contains 15 residues. CDR3 sequence (DNA): TGTGCCTGGACTGACCGGGACAGGGGGTCTCGCGAGCAGTACTTC. Residues: CAWTDRDRGSREQYF.

V usage is TRBV11-2 and J usage is TRBJ2-3, with D maybe TRBD2 (5 bases). V gave up 0 bases and J gave up 5 bases, with 9 bases separating them. Germline V lookup: CDR1 SGHAT, CDR2 FQNNGV. The CDR3 sequence is 14 residues long. CDR3 sequence reads: CASSLELGGDTQYF. CDR3 DNA: TGTGCCAGCAGCTTAGAACTAGGAGGAGATACGCAGTATTTT.

The chain uses TRBV6-5 and TRBJ2-7; 9 nucleotides align to TRBD1. The junction had 4 bases not matched to a gene; V was cut back by 10 bases and J by 3 bases. CDR3 length: 12 amino acids. CDR1 is MNHEY and CDR2 is SVGAGI in the germline V gene. CDR3: CAIQTGGYEQYF. The DNA for the CDR3 is TGTGCCATCCAGACAGGGGGCTACGAGCAGTACTTC.

The rearrangement joins TRBV5-4 to TRBJ2-6, with D possibly matching TRBD2 (7 bases). Trimming shortened V by 10 bases and J by 1 base, and 18 bases separated the two germline ends. CDR3 length equals 16 residues. CDR1 and CDR2 (germline): SGHNT, YYREEE (reference sequence). The DNA for the CDR3 is TGTGCCCTGGGTTCGGGGGGCGGATCTGGGGCCAACGTCCTGACTTTC. Residues: CALGSGGGSGANVLTF.

The genes are TRBV6-2 or TRBV6-3 and TRBJ2-7, with 8 positions matching TRBD2. The CDR3 is made up of 16 amino acids. Germline V gene sequence: CDR1 MNHEY, CDR2 SVGEGT. Trimming cost V 6 bases and J 1 base; bases outside gene matches: 11. CDR3 nucleotides: TGTGCCAGCAGCCCTATTGGGCGGGAGGAGTCCTACGAGCAGTACTTC. Residues: CASSPIGREESYEQYF.

J is TRBJ2-7 and V is TRBV28, with a weak D call TRBD2 (7 bases). The CDR3 runs to 15 residues. Between the trimmed V and J ends, which lost 6 bases and 2 bases, there was a span of 17 bases. Per germline, CDR1 MDHEN and CDR2 SYDVKM. The CDR3 sequence is CASRLGGTNAYEQYF. The CDR3 DNA reads as TGTGCCAGCAGGCTGGGGGGGACAAACGCCTACGAGCAGTACTTC.

The chain is built from TRBV5-1 and TRBJ2-3, with 9 bases aligning to TRBD2. With V trimmed by 3 bases and J by 6 bases, 5 bases remained unmatched. The CDR3 is 14 residues long. Per the germline V gene, CDR1 is SGHRS and CDR2 is YFSETQ. This chain's CDR3 is CASSWGLASDTQYF. The DNA for the CDR3 is TGCGCCAGCAGCTGGGGACTAGCCAGCGATACGCAGTATTTT.